This section outlines one T cell receptor (beta chain) sequence together with its context. As processed by the authors: Amplification of reference gene primers provided the estimated nucleated cell counts. Sequencing used immunoSEQ multiplex PCR; TCRdb keeps in-frame clones, though not all of them. The V and J calls and clone size are taken from that table; D and trimming were inferred from the DNA. The profile covers some 370,000 clones, with around 92% appearing a single time and approximately 1.2% taken by the ten largest. CDR1 and CDR2 (germline): SGHTA, FQGNSA. The germline V and J ends were trimmed by 1 base and 8 bases, with 23 bases remaining between them. This CDR3 spans 17 amino acids. This record comes from a study of blood T cell repertoires in COVID-19. Study-wide background: Both acute and convalescent COVID-19 samples were obtained from the United States, Italy and Spain. Sample material is recorded as cDNA or gDNA derived from T cells, B-cell-depleted T cells, or PBMCs.

This TCR came from a man aged 40-49 years with acute or convalescent COVID-19. Specimen: peripheral blood. V usage is TRBV7-2 and J usage is TRBJ1-2; no clear D. CDR3 region: CASSLDVGEGRVGGYTF. The CDR3 region has the DNA TGTGCCAGCAGCTTAGATGTCGGGGAGGGCCGGGTTGGAGGCTACACCTTC.